The 17 T cell receptor beta chains below all came from one sample that was sequenced in a study of blood T cells in healthy people across ages. Through a sample-barcoded 5' primer and a J-beta primer mix, a second PCR was run for roughly 7 to 11 cycles. TCRdb reprocessed the 5' RACE reads via MiXCR and lists one record per CDR3 protein. This sample has some 800,000 distinct CDR3 sequences, with more than 20% found just once. These records were also assigned to another study, of T cells of mothers and their children.

The sample consisted of blood. These receptors were taken from a boy between 10 and 17 years old in good health.

There are a few counts of this clonotype. This chain joins TRBV7-9 and TRBJ1-4; D not certain. V lost 8 bases and J lost 8, with 15 bases in between. This CDR3 spans 13 amino acids. The germline CDR1 and CDR2 sequences are SEHNR and FQNEAQ (reference sequence). This chain's CDR3 is CASALTAKEKLFF. CDR3 sequence (DNA): TGTGCCAGCGCTTTGACGGCGAAGGAAAAACTGTTTTTT.

This clonotype was picked up a small number of times. One junction end does not reproduce the germline sequence, and a read error may be involved. The chain couples TRBV29-1 to TRBJ1-2; no definite D call. This CDR3 has 13 amino acids. Germline V lookup: CDR1 SQVTM, CDR2 ANQGSEA. The CDR3 protein is CGVEYTVNYGYTF. For the CDR3, the DNA is TGCGGCGTTGAATATACCGTGAACTATGGCTACACCTTC. Complete variable domain (other parts from reference TRBV29-1 and TRBJ1-2): SAVISQKPSRDICQRGTSLTIQCQVDSQVTMMFWYRQQPGQSLTLIATANQGSEATYESGFVIDKFPISRPNLTFSTLTVSNMSPEDSSIYLCGVEYTVNYGYTFGSGTRLTVV.

This sequence joins TRBV20-1 and TRBJ2-3; the D is unclear. The ends were cut back, 2 bases at V and 3 bases at J, with 9 bases in the middle. The CDR3 is 13 residues long. Germline loops: CDR1 DFQATT, CDR2 SNEGSKA (reference sequence). The CDR3: CSARLGSTDTQYF. Written as DNA, the CDR3 is TGCAGTGCTAGACTCGGGTCTACAGATACGCAGTATTTT.

This clonotype was observed a few times. CDR3 sequence reads: CATSGGPEQVYEKLFF. CDR3 bases: TGTGCCACCAGCGGCGGGCCCGAACAGGTTTATGAAAAACTGTTTTTT. The genes are TRBV15 and TRBJ1-4; TRBD1 is a possible D gene (5 bases). Trimming left V 5 bases short and J 6 bases short, with 19 bases between. Germline V gene sequence: CDR1 LNHNV, CDR2 YYDKDF (reference sequence). This CDR3 contains 16 residues. Full variable domain (rest looked up from reference TRBV15 and TRBJ1-4): DAMVIQNPRYQVTQFGKPVTLSCSQTLNHNVMYWYQQKSSQAPKLLFHYYDKDFNNEADTPDNFQSRRPNTSFCFLDIRSPGLGDTAMYLCATSGGPEQVYEKLFFGSGTQLSVL.

The sample holds many counts of this clonotype. Here the CDR3 DNA reads TGTGCCAGCAGCTCCCGACAGGGTCGGGAGACCCAGTACTTC. Protein sequence: CASSSRQGRETQYF. The J gene is TRBJ2-5, the V gene TRBV7-2, with 7 nucleotides matching TRBD1. Losses at the gene ends were 4 bases for V and 5 bases for J; bases not matched to a gene: 7. Germline V gene lookup returns CDR1 SGHTA and CDR2 FQGNSA. This CDR3 spans 14 amino acids. Filled out from reference TRBV7-2 and TRBJ2-5, the complete variable domain reads GAGVSQSPSNKVTEKGKDVELRCDPISGHTALYWYRQSLGQGLEFLIYFQGNSAPDKSGLPSDRFSAERTGGSVSTLTIQRTQQEDSAVYLCASSSRQGRETQYFGPGTRLLVL.

The chain carries TRBV28 and TRBJ1-5; D is possibly TRBD1 (6 bases). Per the germline V gene, CDR1 is MDHEN and CDR2 is SYDVKM. The CDR3 runs 17 residues. V lost 3 bases to trimming and J lost 4 bases, with 19 bases between them. CDR3 region: CASSFPLGTTRNQPQHF. The CDR3 bases are TGTGCCAGCAGTTTCCCCCTCGGGACAACCAGAAATCAGCCCCAGCATTTT.

This clonotype was seen a few times. CDR3: CASSYSVGADTQYF. DNA of the CDR3: TGTGCCAGCAGTTACTCGGTAGGAGCGGATACGCAGTATTTT. The rearrangement joins TRBV6-5 to TRBJ2-3; no reliable D call. V was shortened by 0 bases and J by 6 bases, with 10 bases between the two germline ends. CDR1 is MNHEY and CDR2 is SVGAGI in the germline V gene. The CDR3 loop spans 14 amino acids.

The chain is built from TRBV29-1 and TRBJ2-7; D is perhaps TRBD2 (6 bases). V was pared by 6 bases and J by 4 bases, with 13 bases between. The CDR3 extends over 12 amino acids. Looked up from germline, CDR1 is SQVTM and CDR2 is ANQGSEA. In nucleotides, the CDR3 is TGCAGCGTCCGTCCCGGAGGGTACGAGCAGTACTTC. This gives the protein CSVRPGGYEQYF.

This clonotype was seen a few times. The chain couples TRBV29-1 to TRBJ1-4, with a weak D call TRBD1 (5 bases). The CDR3 has 11 amino acids. The germline CDR1 and CDR2 sequences are SQVTM and ANQGSEA. Trimming cost V 7 bases and J 7 bases, with 10 bases left between them. DNA of the CDR3: TGCAGCGCCACCCAGGGTGAAAAACTGTTTTTT. This encodes CSATQGEKLFF.

This clonotype was counted at least ten times. The V and J genes are TRBV7-2 and TRBJ1-1; TRBD1 is a possible D gene (6 bases). The V gene's germline CDR1 is SGHTA and CDR2 FQGNSA. Deletions cut 1 base from V and 1 base from J, with 7 bases between. The CDR3 has 14 residues. The CDR3 nucleotides read TGTGCCAGCAGCTTAGGGACAGCGAACACTGAAGCTTTCTTT. As protein: CASSLGTANTEAFF.

The V call is TRBV9, the J call TRBJ2-1; 7 nucleotides match TRBD1. The J call may be wrong; the DNA end is better matched by TRBJ2-7. Germline V gives CDR1 SGDLS, CDR2 YYNGEE. This CDR3 is 15 amino acids long. The CDR3 region has the DNA TGTGCCAGCAGCGTCCACGGGACAGAGGGCTACGAGCAGTACTTC. Protein: CASSVHGTEGYEQYF.

The genes are TRBV9 and TRBJ1-2, with unresolved D. V lost 4 bases, J lost 8 bases, and 18 bases lay in between. There are 14 residues in the CDR3. Germline CDR1 SGDLS, CDR2 YYNGEE. The CDR3 region has the DNA TGTGCCAGCAGCTCCCTGGGTAGTCCTAAAGGCTACACCTTC. This sequence encodes CASSSLGSPKGYTF.

This clonotype showed up just a few times. The chain couples TRBV20-1 to TRBJ2-7, with D maybe TRBD2 (5 bases). Germline-derived CDR1 and CDR2 are DFQATT and SNEGSKA (reference sequence). V lost 3 bases and J 3 bases, leaving 9 bases between the germline ends. CDR3 size: 12 residues. Here the CDR3 DNA reads TGCAGTGCTAGGCCCCGGGGCTACGAGCAGTACTTC. It is translated as CSARPRGYEQYF.

The chain has TRBV6-1 and TRBJ1-1; 8 bases agree with TRBD1. The CDR3 loop spans 13 amino acids. V was pared by 5 bases and J by 5 bases, with 4 bases of the junction left unmatched. Germline loops: CDR1 MNHNS, CDR2 SASEGT. CDR3 protein: CASSNTGGTEAFF. CDR3 sequence (DNA): TGTGCCAGCAGTAACACAGGGGGAACTGAAGCTTTCTTT.

This chain links TRBV15 with TRBJ2-5; the match to TRBD2 covers 7 bases. The last part of the DNA fits TRBJ2-1 better; the J call may be wrong. This CDR3 has 16 amino acids. The V gene's germline CDR1 is LNHNV and CDR2 YYDKDF (reference sequence). For the CDR3, the DNA is TGTGCCACCAGCCGGCAGGGACTAACTAATTACAATGAGCAGTTCTTC. Its protein product is CATSRQGLTNYNEQFF.

This chain joins TRBV28 and TRBJ1-3, with D maybe TRBD1 (6 bases). Trimming left V 8 bases short and J 4 bases short, with 15 bases between. Germline CDR1 and CDR2: MDHEN and SYDVKM. The CDR3 length is 14 residues. CDR3 DNA: TGTGCCAGCCTAGATGGACAGTCCGGAAACACCATATATTTT. It is translated as CASLDGQSGNTIYF. Filled out from reference TRBV28 and TRBJ1-3, the complete variable domain reads DVKVTQSSRYLVKRTGEKVFLECVQDMDHENMFWYRQDPGLGLRLIYFSYDVKMKEKGDIPEGYSVSREKKERFSLILESASTNQTSMYLCASLDGQSGNTIYFGEGSWLTVV.

The genes are TRBV9 and TRBJ2-5; 7 positions match TRBD2. The V and J ends lost 0 bases and 2 bases, in that order; junction bases with no gene match: 10. Germline values: CDR1 SGDLS, CDR2 YYNGEE. The CDR3 is made up of 17 amino acids. This CDR3 reads CASSVGLASGTQETQYF. CDR3 sequence (DNA): TGTGCCAGCAGCGTAGGATTGGCTAGCGGCACACAAGAGACCCAGTACTTC. The full variable domain, rest sourced from reference TRBV9 and TRBJ2-5, is DSGVTQTPKHLITATGQRVTLRCSPRSGDLSVYWYQQSLDQGLQFLIQYYNGEERAKGNILERFSAQQFPDLHSELNLSSLELGDSALYFCASSVGLASGTQETQYFGPGTRLLVL.